The rows below give T cell receptor beta chains drawn from one sample of a study of response to subunit inactivated influenza vaccine. TCRdb used MiXCR to reprocess the RT-PCR reads, holding one entry per CDR3 protein. This table holds about 800,000 distinct CDR3 sequences, around 20% found once. The sequencing used PBMCs from blood, collected 4 to 6 days after vaccination. The origin of the receptors is a man aged 50 to 59 who received an inactivated influenza vaccine. CDR3s leave out the opening cysteine and the closing phenylalanine or tryptophan. The listing skips clone size in some rows; elsewhere it reads once, few, many or a size class.

j_call: TRBJ2-7; v_call: TRBV10-3; clone_size: NA; cdr3_aa: AISAGTLYEQY
j_call: TRBJ2-1; v_call: TRBV4-1; clone_size: few; cdr3_aa: ASSPIAELAVNEQF
j_call: TRBJ2-4; v_call: TRBV12-3/TRBV12-4; clone_size: NA; cdr3_aa: ASSLAIGTAKNIQY
j_call: TRBJ2-7; v_call: TRBV12-3/TRBV12-4; clone_size: few; cdr3_aa: ASSLVHTSAGEQY
j_call: TRBJ1-5; v_call: TRBV5-5; clone_size: few; cdr3_aa: ASSWGTGSNQPQH
j_call: TRBJ2-1; v_call: TRBV5-1; clone_size: many; cdr3_aa: ASSFGGASYNEQF
j_call: TRBJ2-7; v_call: TRBV19; clone_size: few; cdr3_aa: ASSLRPLYEQY
j_call: TRBJ2-3; v_call: TRBV20-1; clone_size: few; cdr3_aa: SASGTSSDTQY
j_call: TRBJ2-1; v_call: TRBV5-1; clone_size: NA; cdr3_aa: ASSIQGGDEQF
j_call: TRBJ2-5; v_call: TRBV4-2; clone_size: NA; cdr3_aa: ASSQESGGETQY
j_call: TRBJ1-5; v_call: TRBV7-6; clone_size: NA; cdr3_aa: ASSLGMGPQH
j_call: TRBJ1-3; v_call: TRBV12-3/TRBV12-4; clone_size: many; cdr3_aa: ASSSGQGSSGNTIY
j_call: TRBJ2-1; v_call: TRBV7-9; clone_size: NA; cdr3_aa: ASSSFSPTRIHEQF
j_call: TRBJ2-1; v_call: TRBV20-1; clone_size: few; cdr3_aa: SASLRLAGSRGSYNEQF
j_call: TRBJ2-5; v_call: TRBV15; clone_size: NA; cdr3_aa: ATSTRSETQY
j_call: TRBJ2-3; v_call: TRBV27; clone_size: once; cdr3_aa: ASSFRQGWGTQY
j_call: TRBJ2-1; v_call: TRBV27; clone_size: NA; cdr3_aa: ASTSLGRNNEQF
j_call: TRBJ2-1; v_call: TRBV28; clone_size: NA; cdr3_aa: ASRVTSLDEQF